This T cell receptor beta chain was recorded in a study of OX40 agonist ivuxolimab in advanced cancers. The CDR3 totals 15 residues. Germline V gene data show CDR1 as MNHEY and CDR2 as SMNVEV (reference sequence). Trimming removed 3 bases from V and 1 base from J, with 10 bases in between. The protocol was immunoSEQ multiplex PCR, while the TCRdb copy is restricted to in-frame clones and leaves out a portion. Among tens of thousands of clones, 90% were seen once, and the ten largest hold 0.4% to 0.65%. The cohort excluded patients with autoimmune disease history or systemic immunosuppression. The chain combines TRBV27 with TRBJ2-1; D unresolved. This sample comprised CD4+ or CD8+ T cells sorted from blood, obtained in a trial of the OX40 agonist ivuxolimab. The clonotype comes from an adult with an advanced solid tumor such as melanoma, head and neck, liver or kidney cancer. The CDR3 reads CASSLIWDSYNEQFF. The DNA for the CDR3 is TGTGCCAGCAGTTTGATCTGGGATTCCTACAATGAGCAGTTCTTC.